Presented here are 8 T cell receptor beta chains from one specimen sequenced in a study of T-cell reconstitution after alpha-beta-depleted transplantation in children. Using unique molecular identifiers, the investigators prepared the TCRbeta library. TCRdb redid the calling of the PCR reads with MiXCR, one entry per CDR3 protein. The top ten hold 2% to 2.5% of the sample, which has roughly 500,000 distinct CDR3 sequences, approximately 30% seen once. The source was PBMCs from the stem cell graft donor, collected from the stem cell graft. The receptors were sampled from a human donor who donated a stem cell graft to a child with aplastic anemia.

This clonotype was seen a handful of times. The chain employs TRBV7-8 and TRBJ2-1; 7 bases are shared with TRBD1. The CDR3 length is 14 residues. V shed 5 bases and J 5 bases; nucleotides not matched to a gene: 6. Germline V CDR1 and CDR2: SGHVS, FQNEAQ. The CDR3 spells CASSSDRANNEQFF. The CDR3 DNA sequence: TGTGCCAGCAGCAGCGACAGGGCTAACAATGAGCAGTTCTTC.

This clonotype has a handful of counts. This rearrangement joins TRBV20-1 to TRBJ1-5; D is ambiguous. The germline V gene has CDR1 DFQATT and CDR2 SNEGSKA (reference sequence). The CDR3 sequence is 13 residues long. V was cut by 1 base and J by 2 bases, with 6 bases left in between. The CDR3 is CSARVFRNQPQHF. DNA for the CDR3: TGCAGTGCTAGAGTATTCCGCAATCAGCCCCAGCATTTT.

The V call is TRBV7-2, the J call TRBJ2-7; D is undetermined. With 5 bases removed from V and 3 bases from J, the gap between germline ends came to 14 bases. The germline gives CDR1 SGHTA, CDR2 FQGNSA. The CDR3 covers 14 residues. The CDR3 DNA reads as TGTGCCAGCAGCCTCGCAAGGGATAACTACGAGCAGTACGTC. This translates into CASSLARDNYEQYV.

This clonotype was counted between two and nine times. V and J are TRBV20-1 and TRBJ2-5, with TRBD1 matching 8 bases. V lost 0 bases, J lost 4 bases, and 13 bases stayed unmatched. Germline CDR1 DFQATT, CDR2 SNEGSKA (reference sequence). This CDR3 spans 17 amino acids. CDR3 loop: CSARDPIRGREGETQYF. The CDR3 coding sequence is TGCAGTGCTAGAGATCCCATCAGGGGGCGCGAGGGAGAGACCCAGTACTTC.

This clonotype has a handful of counts. The chain combines TRBV30 with TRBJ2-1, with 9 positions matching TRBD2. Losses at the gene ends were 0 bases for V and 7 bases for J; bases not matched to a gene: 10. Germline assignment: CDR1 GTSNPN and CDR2 SVGIG (reference sequence). The CDR3 runs to 16 residues. CDR3 DNA sequence: TGTGCCTGGAGTGTACCTCGGCGGGAGGGCCTAAATGAGCAGTTCTTC. Translated: CAWSVPRREGLNEQFF. Full variable domain (remainder filled in from reference TRBV30 and TRBJ2-1): SQTIHQWPATLVQPVGSPLSLECTVEGTSNPNLYWYRQAAGRGLQLLFYSVGIGQISSEVPQNLSASRPQDRQFILSSKKLLLSDSGFYLCAWSVPRREGLNEQFFGPGTRLTVL.

The chain has TRBV29-1 and TRBJ1-1; D may be TRBD1 (5 bases). V was clipped by 6 bases and J by 1 base, with 12 bases between them. The CDR3 consists of 13 residues. The germline CDR1 and CDR2 sequences are SQVTM and ANQGSEA. CDR3 coding DNA: TGCAGCGTCACCGGGGCCGGGAACACTGAAGCTTTCTTT. This gives the protein CSVTGAGNTEAFF.

This clonotype was recorded a few times. The chain is built from TRBV19 and TRBJ1-1; D may be TRBD1 (6 bases). The CDR3 is 14 amino acids. The V and J ends lost 4 bases and 5 bases respectively, with 14 bases between them. Germline CDR1 reads LNHDA; CDR2 reads SQIVND (reference sequence). CDR3 DNA: TGTGCCAGTAGTACAGGGGTCCGGGGGACTGAAGCTTTCTTT. Translating it yields CASSTGVRGTEAFF.

CDR3 in amino acids: CASSLYAGGRETQYF. Written as DNA, the CDR3 is TGTGCCAGCAGCTTATACGCGGGAGGGCGGGAGACCCAGTACTTC. The chain has TRBV11-2 and TRBJ2-5; TRBD2 matches at 9 bases. There are 15 residues in the CDR3. CDR1 SGHAT and CDR2 FQNNGV come from the germline V gene. V was clipped by 2 bases and J by 5 bases; unmatched bases: 6.